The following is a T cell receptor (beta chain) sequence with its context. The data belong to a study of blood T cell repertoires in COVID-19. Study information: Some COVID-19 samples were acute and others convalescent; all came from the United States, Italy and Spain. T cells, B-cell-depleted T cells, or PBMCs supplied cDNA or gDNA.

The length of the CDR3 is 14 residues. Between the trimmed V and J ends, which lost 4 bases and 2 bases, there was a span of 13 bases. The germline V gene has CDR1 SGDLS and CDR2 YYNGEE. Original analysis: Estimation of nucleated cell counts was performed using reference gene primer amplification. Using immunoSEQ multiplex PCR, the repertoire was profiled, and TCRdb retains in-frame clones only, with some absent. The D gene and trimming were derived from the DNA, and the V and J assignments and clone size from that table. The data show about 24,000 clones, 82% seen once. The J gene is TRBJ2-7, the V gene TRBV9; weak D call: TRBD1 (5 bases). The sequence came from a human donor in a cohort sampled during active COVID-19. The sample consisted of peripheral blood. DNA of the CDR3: TGTGCCAGCAGCCCCAGGGCCAGCACCTACGAGCAGTACTTC. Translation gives CASSPRASTYEQYF.